This T cell receptor beta chain was found in a study of cytomegalovirus exposure and HLA in healthy donors. In the study overall: There were some 410 genotyped donors. Of these, about 81% fell in the genetic ancestry cluster associated with self-reported Caucasian donors. Study results and limitations: Other equally common chains were less clonally expanded than HLA-associated TCR beta chains, a later analysis showed. Confirmation was obtained in vitro that a few CMV-associated chains are specific for CMV antigens.

CDR1 and CDR2 from the germline V gene are GTSNPN and SVGIG (reference sequence). This CDR3 is built from 11 residues. Trimming removed 2 bases from V and 11 bases from J, with 10 bases in between. Amplification used 60 Vbeta primers and 13 Jbeta primers. The method was immunoSEQ multiplex PCR; TCRdb's version includes in-frame clones alone and lacks a portion of them. Of roughly 90,000 clones in the sample, around 84% were seen once. This clone occurred a few times. The antigen is undetermined. The receptor's source is a woman aged 40 to 49 in good health and CMV-seropositive. Sequenced sample: PBMCs. The rearrangement joins TRBV30 to TRBJ1-5, with unresolved D. CDR3 DNA sequence: TGTGCCTGGAGTACCCTTACGGCCCAGCATTTT. Encoded protein: CAWSTLTAQHF.